These T cell receptor beta chains were read from a single sample in a study of T cell responses to AZD1222 COVID-19 vaccine. Produced via immunoSEQ multiplex PCR; TCRdb's table is partial and in-frame only. This sample has approximately 260,000 clones; over 90% occur once, and the top ten carry less than 0.65%. Sequencing was performed on peripheral blood, taken on day 0 of AZD1222 vaccination. Receptors originate from an adult in good health. CDR3s include the opening cysteine and the closing phenylalanine or tryptophan. The D gene is left open where the match is weak. Size tells how often a clone was seen (once, few, many) or the class of an expanded clone, and some rows leave it out.

TRBV5-1	TRBJ2-1	12	-	-	TGCGCCAGCAGCTTGGGAGGGGGTGAGCAGTTCTTC	CASSLGGGEQFF
TRBV28	TRBJ2-7	14	-	-	TGTGCCAGCAGGAACTCCAGGGGAAACTACGAGCAGTACTTC	CASRNSRGNYEQYF
TRBV11-1	TRBJ2-7	15	TRBD2	-	TGTGCCAGCAGCTTAGGGACTAGCGGGAGCTACGAGCAGTACTTC	CASSLGTSGSYEQYF
TRBV5-1	TRBJ1-4	15	TRBD1	-	TGCGCCAGCAGCGTTGCCGGGACAGGGAATGAAAAACTGTTTTTT	CASSVAGTGNEKLFF
TRBV7-2	TRBJ1-6	14	TRBD1	-	TGTGCCAGCAGCTTTGGGCAGGGGGGTTCACCCCTCCACTTT	CASSFGQGGSPLHF
TRBV20-1	TRBJ1-1	11	-	-	TGCAGTGCTAGAGATGCCGTTGAAGCTTTCTTT	CSARDAVEAFF
TRBV7-2	TRBJ2-7	14	TRBD1	-	TGTGCCAGCAGCTTCTCACGGACAGGGTACGAGCAGTACTTC	CASSFSRTGYEQYF
TRBV5-5	TRBJ1-3	15	TRBD1	once	TGTGCCAGCAGCGAGGGACAGGGATCAGGAAACACCATATATTTT	CASSEGQGSGNTIYF
TRBV2	TRBJ2-3	16	TRBD2	-	TGTGCCAGCAGTGAAAATAACGGGGGGGCAGGAGATACGCAGTATTTT	CASSENNGGAGDTQYF
TRBV5-1	TRBJ1-2	13	-	-	TGCGCCAGCAGCCCTAGACCGAACTATGGCTACACCTTC	CASSPRPNYGYTF
TRBV14	TRBJ1-2	15	TRBD1	-	TGTGCCAGCAGCCAAGAGTGGGGGACAGGGAATGGCTACACCTTC	CASSQEWGTGNGYTF
TRBV19	TRBJ1-5	13	-	-	TGTGCCAGTAGTATCAAGGGCAATCAGCCCCAGCATTTT	CASSIKGNQPQHF
TRBV9	TRBJ1-2	13	-	-	TGTGCCAGCAGCGTGGGAGCTAACTATGGCTACACCTTC	CASSVGANYGYTF
TRBV27	TRBJ1-1	14	-	-	TGTGCCAGCAGTTTACGGTCCGGACTCACTGAAGCTTTCTTT	CASSLRSGLTEAFF
TRBV6-4	TRBJ2-1	20	TRBD1	-	TGTGCCAGCAGCCCCATTCTGGGACAGGGGGTTAGACGATCCTACAATGAGCAGTTCTTC	CASSPILGQGVRRSYNEQFF
TRBV27	TRBJ1-5	14	-	-	TGTGCCAGCAGTTTAGTGGGAAACTCCCTGCCCCAGCATTTT	CASSLVGNSLPQHF
TRBV2	TRBJ2-1	15	TRBD2	-	TGTGCCAGCCAACCAGGGGCTAGCGGGAGGAGTGAGCAGTTCTTC	CASQPGASGRSEQFF
TRBV5-5	TRBJ1-2	15	-	-	TGTGCCAGCAGCTTGGTCCCGGGGCCGGACTATGGCTACACCTTC	CASSLVPGPDYGYTF
TRBV6-5	TRBJ1-5	15	-	-	TGTGCCAGCAGGTTACGGTGGGGTGGCAATCAGCCCCAGCATTTT	CASRLRWGGNQPQHF
TRBV28	TRBJ2-1	15	TRBD2	-	TGTGCCAGCACCCCCTTAGCGGGGGGGCGGGATGAGCAGTTCTTC	CASTPLAGGRDEQFF
TRBV6-5	TRBJ2-7	13	-	-	TGTGCCAGCAGTCCCGGGTCGGGTACGTCGCAGTACTTC	CASSPGSGTSQYF
TRBV9	TRBJ2-3	18	TRBD2	-	TGTGCCAGCAGCGCCCCCCGGGCTAGCGGGGGAGACACAGATACGCAGTATTTT	CASSAPRASGGDTDTQYF
TRBV5-1	TRBJ2-7	14	TRBD1	-	TGCGCCAGCAGCTTGGGGACAGGCTTCTACGAGCAGTACTTC	CASSLGTGFYEQYF
TRBV3-1/TRBV3-2	TRBJ2-2	15	-	-	TGTGCCAGCAGCCCGGGGGGCCGGTGGACCGGGGAGCTGTTTTTT	CASSPGGRWTGELFF
TRBV2	TRBJ2-3	13	-	-	TGTGCCAGCAGAACCCACGGCACAGATACGCAGTATTTT	CASRTHGTDTQYF
TRBV5-1	TRBJ1-5	13	-	once	TGCGCCAGCAGCTTCGATGAAGGCCAGCCCCAGCATTTT	CASSFDEGQPQHF
TRBV7-9	TRBJ1-1	13	-	few	TGTGCCAGCAGCTTTGACGGGAACACTGAAGCTTTCTTT	CASSFDGNTEAFF
TRBV28	TRBJ2-1	15	-	-	TGTGCCAGCAGCTTTGTGTGGTCCTCCTACAATGAGCAGTTCTTC	CASSFVWSSYNEQFF
TRBV6-5	TRBJ1-5	15	TRBD1	-	TGTGCCAGCAGCCCGGGACAGGGAGGCAATCAGCCCCAGCATTTT	CASSPGQGGNQPQHF
TRBV7-2	TRBJ2-7	13	-	-	TGTGCCAGCAGCCCCCGGTGGGCCTACGAGCAGTACTTC	CASSPRWAYEQYF
TRBV7-9	TRBJ1-1	13	-	-	TGTGCCAGCAGCTTGACCGGGGTCGCTGAAGCTTTCTTT	CASSLTGVAEAFF
TRBV6-2/TRBV6-3	TRBJ2-2	14	-	-	TGTGCCAGCAGTTACCTGCGACAGGCCGGGGAGCTGTTTTTT	CASSYLRQAGELFF
TRBV24-1	TRBJ1-2	14	-	few	TGTGCCACCAGTGACGTGACAGACGTCTATGGCTACACCTTC	CATSDVTDVYGYTF
TRBV24-1	TRBJ1-2	14	-	-	TGTGCCACCAGTGACTCAGGACCCGATCCGGGCTACACCTTC	CATSDSGPDPGYTF
TRBV5-6	TRBJ2-4	16	-	once	TGTGCCAGCAGCTTGGGGCTTCAGGGACTTAAAAACATTCAGTACTTC	CASSLGLQGLKNIQYF
TRBV10-3	TRBJ1-2	14	TRBD1	-	TGTGCCATCAGTCAGGGGGACCTAGCCTATGGCTACACCTTC	CAISQGDLAYGYTF
TRBV9	TRBJ2-3	15	-	-	TGTGCCAGCAGCGTAGCTCATAGCTCTGGAGATACGCAGTATTTT	CASSVAHSSGDTQYF
TRBV5-4	TRBJ2-2	17	TRBD2	-	TGTGCCAGCAGCTTGGATGGCGGGAGGGCGAACACCGGGGAGCTGTTTTTT	CASSLDGGRANTGELFF
TRBV5-6	TRBJ2-1	15	TRBD2	-	TGTGCCAGCAGCTCAGAGCGGGGGGGTACAATGAGGCAGTTCTTC	CASSSERGGTMRQFF
TRBV6-2/TRBV6-3	TRBJ2-3	14	-	-	TGTGCCAGCAGCCATACGGCTAGTGAGGCTACGCAGTATTTT	CASSHTASEATQYF
TRBV7-3	TRBJ1-5	14	-	-	TGTGCCAGCAGCTTCGAACCACCTAATCAGCCCCAGCATTTT	CASSFEPPNQPQHF
TRBV20-1	TRBJ1-2	17	-	-	TGCAGTGCTAGTCTAACCTCCGGACAGACAGCTAACTATGGCTACACCTTC	CSASLTSGQTANYGYTF
TRBV9	TRBJ2-1	15	TRBD2	-	TGTGCCAGCAGCGTTCGACTAGCGGGAATAAATGAGCAGTTCTTC	CASSVRLAGINEQFF
TRBV15	TRBJ2-7	16	-	few	TGTGCCACCAGCAGAGATTCAGGGAGATGGTCCTACGAGCAGTACTTC	CATSRDSGRWSYEQYF
TRBV4-1	TRBJ2-5	17	TRBD1	few	TGCGCCAGCAGCCAAGATTTGGTCAGGGGGCCGGGAGAGACCCAGTACTTC	CASSQDLVRGPGETQYF
TRBV9	TRBJ2-3	16	-	-	TGTGCCAGCAGCTCCAGTAGGGACTCCAGCACAGATACGCAGTATTTT	CASSSSRDSSTDTQYF
TRBV29-1	TRBJ2-1	13	-	-	TGCAGCGTTGGCGGACAGTTGTACAATGAGCAGTTCTTC	CSVGGQLYNEQFF